Below, one T cell receptor (beta chain) is given with its context. Antigen: not known. The V end lost 1 base, the J end lost 3 bases, and 16 bases lay between the germline ends. The CDR3 is 16 residues long. The germline V gene encodes CDR1 SGHTA and CDR2 FQGNSA. Points from the study as a whole: The TCR gene usage of tumor memory CD4+ T cells clustered together with blood and lymph node memory CD4+ cells and with lymph node naive CD4+ cells.

Full-length variable regions came from constant-region reverse primers plus semi-nested Nested Universal Primer A PCR. TCRdb processed the 5' RACE reads anew with MiXCR; each CDR3 protein has one entry. The sample carries about 5,700 distinct CDR3 sequences, approximately 34% recorded once. The clonotype was recovered from a female donor with breast cancer. The sample taken for sequencing was naive CD4+ T cells sorted from a lymph node. The subset denotes: naive CD4+ T cells, CD4+CD45RA+CD25-. V gene TRBV7-2 combines with J gene TRBJ2-7; a possible D gene is TRBD2 (5 bases). CDR3: CASSLVAASGLYEQYF. The CDR3 bases are TGTGCCAGCAGCTTAGTGGCTGCAAGCGGACTCTACGAGCAGTACTTC. Filled out from reference TRBV7-2 and TRBJ2-7, the complete variable domain reads GAGVSQSPSNKVTEKGKDVELRCDPISGHTALYWYRQSLGQGLEFLIYFQGNSAPDKSGLPSDRFSAERTGGSVSTLTIQRTQQEDSAVYLCASSLVAASGLYEQYFGPGTRLTVT.